These 30 T cell receptor beta chains were sequenced from one sample in a study of spatial heterogeneity in lung cancer. Time point described: sample taken at primary tumor resection. Researchers sequenced whole RNA taken from tumor, nontumor lung or frozen PBMC without sorting. A single record per CDR3 protein comes from TCRdb applying MiXCR to the 5' RACE reads. The data hold 20,000 to 25,000 distinct CDR3 sequences, with around 4.6% observed a single time. Sequences were derived from PBMCs, sampled at surgery. Every receptor here comes from a male donor with early-stage non-small cell lung cancer.

This clonotype appeared many times. This chain joins TRBV3-1 and TRBJ2-1; 12 bases match TRBD2. Germline V lookup: CDR1 LGHDT, CDR2 YNNKEL (reference sequence). J was trimmed by 5 bases and V by 6 bases; bases with no gene match: 2. CDR3 length equals 14 residues. The CDR3 DNA sequence: TGTGCCAGCAGTCGACTAGCGGGAGACAATGAGCAGTTCTTC. This gives the protein CASSRLAGDNEQFF.

About this clonotype itself: A much more abundant neighbour one base away suggests this may be a read error. This sequence joins TRBV9 and TRBJ2-1, with D perhaps matching TRBD2 (5 bases). The germline gives CDR1 SGDLS, CDR2 YYNGEE. The CDR3 spans 14 residues. CDR3 residues: CVSSVVAGGDEQFF. The CDR3 bases are TGTGTCAGCAGCGTAGTTGCGGGCGGAGATGAGCAGTTCTTC.

This clonotype has at least ten counts. The chain carries TRBV5-5 and TRBJ1-6; D not certain. The length of the CDR3 is 13 residues. Germline-derived CDR1 and CDR2 are SGHKS and YYEKEE (reference sequence). Trimming pared 7 bases from V and 5 bases from J, leaving 10 bases between. CDR3 DNA: TGTGCCAGCTTAAAGGGTCATAATTCACCCCTCCACTTT. Translated: CASLKGHNSPLHF.

Within the sample, this clonotype is medium-sized. This chain links TRBV11-2 with TRBJ2-7; perhaps TRBD2 as D (5 bases). Looked up from germline, CDR1 is SGHAT and CDR2 is FQNNGV. Trimming left V 5 bases short and J 2 bases short, with 13 bases between. This CDR3 spans 14 amino acids. CDR3 sequence: CASSRAAQTYEQYF. CDR3 in DNA: TGTGCCAGCAGCCGAGCGGCACAAACCTACGAGCAGTACTTC.

This clonotype showed up many times. This chain connects TRBV12-3 or TRBV12-4 to TRBJ2-5; a weak D match, TRBD1 (6 bases). V lost 2 bases and J lost 5, with 12 bases in between. CDR3 length: 14 residues. The DNA of the CDR3 is TGTGCCAGCAGTTTAACAGGGACGGTTGAGACCCAGTACTTC. Its protein product is CASSLTGTVETQYF.

This clonotype was recorded at least ten times. The CDR3 region is CASSLSGRDRYDGELFF. DNA of the CDR3: TGTGCCAGCAGTTTATCTGGCAGGGACCGTTATGACGGGGAGCTGTTTTTT. This chain joins TRBV27 and TRBJ2-2, with D perhaps TRBD1 or TRBD2 (5 bases each). V was trimmed by 0 bases and J by 7 bases, leaving 18 bases between them. The CDR3 length is 17 residues. Germline V lookup: CDR1 MNHEY, CDR2 SMNVEV (reference sequence).

This clonotype was observed at least ten times. The chain couples TRBV12-1 to TRBJ2-1; the D segment call TRBD2 is taken from the table without a DNA check. TRBV12-1 is reported as a pseudogene. There are 15 residues in the CDR3. The CDR3 loop reads CASSFVPLGGLEQFF. CDR3 sequence (DNA): TGTGCCAGCAGCTTTGTCCCGCTAGGTGGACTCGAGCAGTTCTTC.

This clonotype has at least ten counts. The rearrangement links TRBV11-2 to TRBJ2-7; D might be TRBD1 or TRBD2, each matching 5 bases. Trimming took off 1 base at V and 4 bases at J, with 8 bases between the two ends. The V gene's germline CDR1 is SGHAT and CDR2 FQNNGV. The CDR3 is made up of 13 amino acids. In DNA form, the CDR3 reads TGTGCCAGCAGCTTAGGGGACGGGTACGAGCAGTACTTC. It translates to CASSLGDGYEQYF.

By frequency in the sample, this clonotype is medium-sized. V usage is TRBV6-5 and J usage is TRBJ2-5; the D gene is possibly TRBD1 (6 bases). Germline V gene sequence: CDR1 MNHEY, CDR2 SVGAGI. CDR3 length: 14 residues. Trimming removed 2 bases at V and 3 bases at J, with 10 bases between. CDR3 DNA: TGTGCCAGCAGTTACCGGACAGAAAAAGAGACCCAGTACTTC. This gives the protein CASSYRTEKETQYF.

This clonotype was seen ten or more times. The chain combines TRBV7-2 with TRBJ1-4; D is undetermined. The CDR3 runs to 13 residues. CDR1 SGHTA and CDR2 FQGNSA come from the germline V gene. Trimming removed 6 bases at V and 4 bases at J, with 9 bases between. The CDR3 nucleotides read TGTGCCAGCAGAGCGGGCCTTAATGAAAAACTGTTTTTT. It specifies CASRAGLNEKLFF.

This clonotype is termed medium-sized (0.01 to 0.1%). The CDR3 here is CASSNVGVAVAFF. The CDR3, as DNA: TGTGCCAGCAGCAACGTGGGTGTGGCGGTTGCTTTCTTT. The chain couples TRBV7-2 to TRBJ1-1; no definite D call. Germline loops: CDR1 SGHTA, CDR2 FQGNSA. Trimming pared 5 bases from V and 11 bases from J, leaving 18 bases between. The CDR3 has 13 amino acids.

This chain links TRBV7-2 with TRBJ1-2, with no clear D. V was cut by 4 bases and J by 7 bases, with 13 bases left in between. Germline V lookup: CDR1 SGHTA, CDR2 FQGNSA. The CDR3 is 13 amino acids. The CDR3 here is CASSYPAVSGYTF. The CDR3 coding sequence is TGTGCCAGCAGCTATCCCGCGGTCTCTGGCTACACCTTC.

About this clonotype: This may stem from a read error, because a much larger clone lies one nucleotide away. The genes are TRBV4-3 and TRBJ2-1; 10 bases agree with TRBD2. Germline CDR1 and CDR2: LGHNA and YSLEER. This CDR3 is built from 18 residues. For the CDR3, the DNA is TGCGCCGGCAGCCAAGATTGGCTAGCGGGAGTTGGCCACAATGAGCAGTTCTTC. Its translation is CAGSQDWLAGVGHNEQFF.

The sample holds a few counts of this clonotype. The rearrangement uses TRBV10-1 and TRBJ2-2; no clear D gene. V was cut by 8 bases and J by 0 bases, with 7 bases left in between. CDR1 is WNHNN and CDR2 is SYGVQD in the germline V gene (reference sequence). This CDR3 comprises 13 residues. The CDR3 DNA reads TGCGCCAGCGCTCCGACGAACACCGGGGAGCTGTTTTTT. Amino acids: CASAPTNTGELFF.

This clonotype was recorded at least ten times. The chain links TRBV7-2 to TRBJ2-7; D is perhaps TRBD2 (7 bases). This CDR3 has 16 residues. CDR1 and CDR2 from the germline V gene are SGHTA and FQGNSA. The ends were cut back, 5 bases at V and 2 bases at J, with 19 bases in the middle. The CDR3 DNA reads as TGTGCCAGCAGCCCTAGGGGGAGGGCTGTAACCTACGAGCAGTACTTC. Protein sequence: CASSPRGRAVTYEQYF.

In this sample, this clonotype turned up many times. V usage is TRBV5-4 and J usage is TRBJ2-3; 8 nucleotides match TRBD2. CDR3 length: 15 amino acids. Trimming removed 0 bases from V and 2 bases from J; junction bases left unmatched: 2. Germline V gene lookup returns CDR1 SGHNT and CDR2 YYREEE (reference sequence). The CDR3 sequence is CASSLDSGITDTQYF. CDR3 nucleotide sequence: TGTGCCAGCAGCTTGGATAGCGGGATCACAGATACGCAGTATTTT.

V is TRBV20-1 and J is TRBJ2-7, with 10 bases fitting TRBD1. The CDR3 contains 14 residues. The V gene end was trimmed by 6 bases and the J gene end by 4 bases; junction bases not matched to a gene: 9. CDR1 and CDR2 (germline): DFQATT, SNEGSKA (reference sequence). The CDR3 spells CSAAPGQGTYEQYF. CDR3 DNA: TGCAGTGCCGCGCCGGGACAGGGGACGTACGAGCAGTACTTC.

This clonotype was observed a handful of times. The chain carries TRBV6-6 and TRBJ2-5, with D tentatively TRBD2 (6 bases). This CDR3 is built from 13 residues. Germline V gene sequence: CDR1 MNHNY, CDR2 SVGAGI (reference sequence). V lost 6 bases and J lost 11, with 19 bases in between. The CDR3 reads CASSHSGVETQYF. The DNA of the CDR3 is TGTGCCAGCAGCCACTCGGGGGTGGAAACACAGTACTTC.

The rearrangement links TRBV20-1 to TRBJ2-3; D may be TRBD1 or TRBD2 (5 bases each). The CDR3 is made up of 15 amino acids. Trimming took 1 base from V and 1 from J, leaving 12 bases between them. The germline V gene encodes CDR1 DFQATT and CDR2 SNEGSKA (reference sequence). CDR3 amino acids: CSARGGWLGTDTQYF. CDR3 nucleotide sequence: TGCAGTGCTAGAGGGGGGTGGTTGGGCACAGATACGCAGTATTTT.

This clonotype was seen at least ten times. The chain is built from TRBV19 and TRBJ1-5; D ambiguous. The CDR3 runs 13 residues. The V end lost 1 base, the J end lost 6 bases, and 7 bases lay between the germline ends. Per germline, CDR1 LNHDA and CDR2 SQIVND (reference sequence). CDR3 in DNA: TGTGCCAGTAGTATAGGTCGAAGTCAGCCCCAGCATTTT. Translation: CASSIGRSQPQHF.

This clonotype has ten or more counts. The J gene is TRBJ2-3, the V gene TRBV7-9; D gene unclear. The CDR3 runs 16 residues. In germline, CDR1 is SEHNR, CDR2 FQNEAQ (reference sequence). Trimming stripped 5 bases from V and 6 bases from J, with 21 bases between. The CDR3 loop is CASSPNLGQVLDTQYF. CDR3 nucleotide sequence: TGTGCCAGCAGCCCGAATCTGGGCCAAGTTTTGGATACGCAGTATTTT.

This clonotype was observed at least ten times. V usage is TRBV7-2 and J usage is TRBJ2-1, with 7 bases lining up with TRBD2. This CDR3 is built from 15 residues. CDR1 and CDR2 from the germline V gene are SGHTA and FQGNSA. V dropped 5 bases and J dropped 4; count of bases not matched to a gene: 8. CDR3 bases: TGTGCCAGCAGCGGAGCGGGCGGGGGATACAATGAGCAGTTCTTC. It codes for CASSGAGGGYNEQFF.

The CDR3 region is CASSYLSPGQGFYGYTF. As DNA, the CDR3 is TGTGCCAGCTCGTATTTAAGTCCGGGACAGGGATTTTATGGCTACACCTTC. The chain combines TRBV18 with TRBJ1-2; TRBD1 matches 9 bases. The germline V gene encodes CDR1 KGHSH and CDR2 LQKENI. The V and J ends lost 6 bases and 5 bases, in that order; junction bases with no gene match: 16. This CDR3 comprises 17 residues. Complete variable domain (other parts from reference TRBV18 and TRBJ1-2): NAGVMQNPRHLVRRRGQEARLRCSPMKGHSHVYWYRQLPEEGLKFMVYLQKENIIDESGMPKERFSAEFPKEGPSILRIQQVVRGDSAAYFCASSYLSPGQGFYGYTFGSGTRLTVV.

In this sample, this clonotype turned up many times. The chain carries TRBV24-1 and TRBJ2-3; TRBD1 agrees at 7 bases. The CDR3 totals 14 residues. V shed 9 bases, J shed 6 bases, and the junction held 11 bases outside the gene matches. The germline gives CDR1 KGHDR, CDR2 SFDVKD. The CDR3 protein is CATSPGGASDTQYF. The CDR3 nucleotides read TGTGCCACCTCCCCAGGGGGAGCTTCCGATACGCAGTATTTT.

This clonotype was recorded many times. This rearrangement joins TRBV2 to TRBJ2-3, with a tentative D call TRBD2 (5 bases). Germline lookup yields CDR1 SNHLY and CDR2 FYNNEI. V was cut by 4 bases and J by 4 bases, with 15 bases left in between. This CDR3 region has 15 residues. CDR3 sequence (DNA): TGTGCCAGCAGTGCACGGTTTAAGGAGGCAGATACGCAGTATTTT. This encodes CASSARFKEADTQYF.

At least ten counts were recorded for this clonotype. The rearrangement joins TRBV7-2 to TRBJ2-1; TRBD2 matches 7 bases. The length of the CDR3 is 13 residues. J lost 8 bases, V lost 3 bases, and 4 bases had no gene match. Germline CDR1 reads SGHTA; CDR2 reads FQGNSA. The CDR3 DNA sequence: TGTGCCAGCAGCTTTGGACTAGGGTATGAGCAGTTCTTC. Its translation is CASSFGLGYEQFF.

This clonotype was seen many times. The V gene is TRBV24-1, the J gene TRBJ1-5; no clear D. Germline CDR1 and CDR2: KGHDR and SFDVKD. V lost 7 bases, J lost 3 bases, and 9 bases lay in between. The CDR3 contains 13 residues. DNA for the CDR3: TGTGCCACCAGGCGGCAGTCCAATCAGCCCCAGCATTTT. The encoded protein is CATRRQSNQPQHF.

This clonotype came up many times. J is TRBJ2-5 and V is TRBV27, with 9 bases that match TRBD2. Trimming at V came to 6 bases and at J to 6 bases, leaving 11 bases not matched to a gene. The CDR3 has 15 residues. The germline CDR1 and CDR2 sequences are MNHEY and SMNVEV (reference sequence). CDR3 sequence (DNA): TGTGCCAGCAGGACGACCGGGACTAGCTGGAAGACCCAGTACTTC. Translation gives CASRTTGTSWKTQYF.

This chain links TRBV6-1 with TRBJ1-6; possibly TRBD1 for D (6 bases). The V end was cut by 8 bases, the J end by 3 bases, with 11 bases between. The CDR3 runs 14 residues. Germline V gene lookup returns CDR1 MNHNS and CDR2 SASEGT. This chain's CDR3 is CASRPDSYNSPLHF. The CDR3 nucleotides are TGTGCCAGCCGCCCGGACAGCTATAATTCACCCCTCCACTTT.

This clonotype was counted at least ten times. This rearrangement joins TRBV6-6 to TRBJ1-4; D might be TRBD1 (5 bases). Trimming stripped 7 bases from V and 4 bases from J, with 16 bases between. CDR1 and CDR2 from the germline V gene are MNHNY and SVGAGI (reference sequence). This CDR3 has 15 residues. The CDR3 sequence is CASTDPGLYNEKLFF. CDR3 DNA: TGTGCCAGCACCGATCCGGGACTGTATAATGAAAAACTGTTTTTT.